This T cell receptor (beta chain) came from a study of control samples from healthy donors and cancer patients. CDR3 length: 12 residues. From germline, CDR1 is SNHLY and CDR2 FYNNEI. V lost 3 bases to trimming and J lost 7 bases, with 6 bases between them. Here immunoSEQ multiplex PCR was the method, and the copy in TCRdb shows in-frame clones only, minus some. This table holds about 94,000 clones, about nine tenths found once. The sample consisted of blood. This sequence joins TRBV2 and TRBJ2-2, with unresolved D. The TCR comes from a woman between 18 and 29 years old in good health. CDR3 sequence reads: CASSDRDGELFF. The CDR3 DNA sequence: TGTGCCAGCAGTGATAGGGACGGGGAGCTGTTTTTT.